This TCR beta chain was observed in a study of T cells in Graves' hyperthyroidism and ophthalmopathy. About the study: Sampling of peripheral blood happened at initial diagnosis, prior to any treatment.

Comments on this clonotype: Its antigen remains unknown.

Germline V gene lookup returns CDR1 GTSNPN and CDR2 SVGIG (reference sequence). Trimming removed 5 bases from V and 4 bases from J, with 14 bases in between. This CDR3 comprises 13 residues. Points from the study as a whole: Stable hyperthyroidism was separated from ophthalmopathy by a model based on 13 V-J features.

TCR beta CDR3 sequences were amplified from RNA transcripts. Primed by the HTBI set, a first-round RT-PCR was run on the TCR CDR3. TCRdb recomputed calls from the multiplex PCR reads with MiXCR, one row per CDR3 protein. This sample carries 500,000 to 550,000 distinct CDR3 sequences, about 20% of them seen once, and the ten largest clones take 45% to 50%. This receptor was taken from a man aged 35 to 55 with Graves' ophthalmopathy. Sequenced input: blood. The chain links TRBV30 to TRBJ1-2; D not certain. Here the CDR3 DNA reads TGTGCCTGGTACACCCTGGCCCCCTATGGCTACACCTTC. As protein: CAWYTLAPYGYTF.